This entry lists 18 T cell receptor beta chains sequenced from one sample in a study of cytomegalovirus exposure and HLA in healthy donors. It was with 60 Vbeta and 13 Jbeta primers that the PCR ran. The protocol was immunoSEQ multiplex PCR, while the TCRdb copy is restricted to in-frame clones and leaves out a portion. The repertoire consists of 100,000 to 150,000 clones, with 50% to 75% occurring once and the leading ten covering roughly 8.6%. The sample comprised PBMCs. The receptor source for this set is a woman in her thirties or forties in good health and CMV-seropositive.

This clone has just one count. The chain joins TRBV6-5 to TRBJ1-6; D not certain. The CDR3 sequence is 15 residues long. Germline-derived CDR1 and CDR2 are MNHEY and SVGAGI. The germline V and J ends were trimmed by 3 bases and 6 bases, with 12 bases remaining between them. CDR3: CASSYFPEFNSPLHF. The CDR3 nucleotides are TGTGCCAGCAGTTATTTTCCAGAATTTAATTCACCCCTCCACTTT.

J is TRBJ2-1 and V is TRBV5-4, with 7 bases aligning to TRBD1. The ends lost 4 bases at V and 0 bases at J; junction bases unmatched: 7. Germline V gives CDR1 SGHNT, CDR2 YYREEE (reference sequence). This CDR3 has 16 amino acids. The CDR3 nucleotides read TGTGCCAGCAGCACAGGACAGGATCCCTCCTACAATGAGCAGTTCTTC. This encodes CASSTGQDPSYNEQFF.

The chain combines TRBV15 with TRBJ2-1; 7 nucleotides agree with TRBD2. The V segment lost 0 bases and the J segment 6 bases; nucleotides outside the gene matches: 11. The V gene's germline CDR1 is LNHNV and CDR2 YYDKDF (reference sequence). This CDR3 region has 17 residues. The chain's CDR3 is CATSRELGGSLGNEQFF. CDR3 DNA sequence: TGTGCCACCAGCAGAGAATTAGGCGGGAGTTTAGGCAATGAGCAGTTCTTC.

The chain joins TRBV6-5 to TRBJ1-1, with 10 bases fitting TRBD1. This CDR3 is built from 15 residues. V lost 5 bases, J lost 4 bases, and 7 bases stayed unmatched. CDR1 is MNHEY and CDR2 is SVGAGI in the germline V gene. CDR3 loop: CASSRPGQGFTEAFF. The CDR3 nucleotides are TGTGCCAGCAGTCGACCGGGACAGGGGTTCACTGAAGCTTTCTTT.

The count of this clone is one. This chain uses TRBV5-6 with TRBJ1-2; D gene uncertain. Per germline, CDR1 SGHDT and CDR2 YYEEEE. V lost 4 bases and J lost 8, with 15 bases in between. The CDR3 has 13 amino acids. CDR3 region: CASSRTLGRGYTF. The DNA of the CDR3 is TGTGCCAGCAGCCGGACTCTTGGTAGGGGCTACACCTTC.

This rearrangement joins TRBV6-1 to TRBJ2-7; D remains ambiguous. Germline V gives CDR1 MNHNS, CDR2 SASEGT. V was pared by 8 bases and J by 0 bases, with 11 bases between. The CDR3 length is 13 residues. CDR3 sequence reads: CASDSLSSYEQYF. Written as DNA, the CDR3 is TGTGCCAGCGACTCCCTAAGCTCCTACGAGCAGTACTTC.

The rearrangement joins TRBV30 to TRBJ1-2; no clear D. Germline values: CDR1 GTSNPN, CDR2 SVGIG (reference sequence). The V gene lost 4 bases and the J gene lost 4 bases, with 10 bases spanning the gap. The CDR3 runs to 12 residues. This CDR3 is CAWTEGGYGYTF. The CDR3 nucleotides are TGTGCCTGGACGGAGGGAGGCTATGGCTACACCTTC.

V is TRBV9 and J is TRBJ2-3; 9 positions match TRBD1. With 0 bases clipped from V and 8 bases from J, the junction kept 4 bases outside the gene matches. From germline, CDR1 is SGDLS and CDR2 YYNGEE. The CDR3 runs 14 residues. The CDR3 DNA follows: TGTGCCAGCAGCGTAGTGGGACAGGGTAGTACGCAGTATTTT. It yields the protein CASSVVGQGSTQYF.

The chain carries TRBV2 and TRBJ1-6; perhaps TRBD1 as D (5 bases). The CDR3 runs to 15 residues. The germline V and J ends were trimmed by 6 bases and 18 bases, with 27 bases remaining between them. The germline V gene has CDR1 SNHLY and CDR2 FYNNEI. The CDR3 nucleotides are TGTGCCAGCAGGATAGGTGGGACGTCGTTGGGGGGACGCCACTTT. It specifies CASRIGGTSLGGRHF.

The chain has TRBV4-1 and TRBJ1-3; no definite D call. This CDR3 is built from 15 residues. Looked up from germline, CDR1 is MGHRA and CDR2 is YSYEKL. The V end was cut by 0 bases, the J end by 4 bases, with 10 bases between. The CDR3 DNA is TGCGCCAGCAGCCAAGATCTGAGAGGGGGAAACACCATATATTTT. Translated, it gives CASSQDLRGGNTIYF.

This clone was seen a few times. The chain uses TRBV2 and TRBJ1-2; 7 nucleotides align to TRBD1. The V gene end was trimmed by 2 bases and the J gene end by 2 bases; junction bases not matched to a gene: 2. In germline, CDR1 is SNHLY, CDR2 FYNNEI. The CDR3 is 14 residues long. CDR3: CASSEWGQNYGYTF. CDR3 sequence (DNA): TGTGCCAGCAGTGAATGGGGACAGAACTATGGCTACACCTTC. The whole variable domain, remainder taken from reference TRBV2 and TRBJ1-2, is EPEVTQTPSHQVTQMGQEVILRCVPISNHLYFYWYRQILGQKVEFLVSFYNNEISEKSEIFDDQFSVERPDGSNFTLKIRSTKLEDSAMYFCASSEWGQNYGYTFGSGTRLTVV.

This clone was seen only once. The J gene is TRBJ1-1, the V gene TRBV7-6; perhaps TRBD1 as D (6 bases). CDR1 and CDR2 (germline): SGHVS, FNYEAQ. Trimming took 3 bases from V and 3 from J, leaving 14 bases between them. This CDR3 contains 15 residues. The CDR3 protein is CASSLGLQGYTEAFF. The CDR3 DNA reads as TGTGCCAGCAGCTTGGGATTACAGGGATACACTGAAGCTTTCTTT.

The rearrangement uses TRBV4-2 and TRBJ1-2; D perhaps matches TRBD1 (6 bases). The V end was cut by 6 bases, the J end by 3 bases, with 20 bases between. The CDR3 spans 16 residues. Germline V CDR1 and CDR2: LGHNA, YNFKEQ. The CDR3 nucleotides read TGTGCCAGCAGTCCCCCAGGGAGACAGGAAGACTATGGCTACACCTTC. It yields the protein CASSPPGRQEDYGYTF.

V and J are TRBV6-5 and TRBJ2-2, with 7 positions matching TRBD1. The CDR3 runs to 13 residues. Germline-derived CDR1 and CDR2 are MNHEY and SVGAGI. Trimming took 10 bases from V and 7 from J; bases not matched to a gene: 9. In nucleotides, the CDR3 is TGTGCCACATACAGGGGCCTGGGCGGGGAGCTGTTTTTT. Its protein is CATYRGLGGELFF.

The chain couples TRBV19 to TRBJ1-5, with 9 bases identical to TRBD1. CDR1 and CDR2 (germline): LNHDA, SQIVND (reference sequence). Germline trimming cut 5 bases from V and 6 bases from J; bases unmatched to any gene: 11. CDR3 length equals 16 residues. In nucleotides, the CDR3 is TGTGCCAGTAGTTCCTCCGGGACAGGGAACGGTCAGCCCCAGCATTTT. Amino acid sequence: CASSSSGTGNGQPQHF.

This clone has more than one count but fewer than ten. The rearrangement uses TRBV25-1 and TRBJ2-7, with 14 bases lining up with TRBD2. The germline CDR1 and CDR2 sequences are MGHDK and SYGVNS. The CDR3 length is 14 residues. V gave up 7 bases and J gave up 6 bases; unmatched junction bases: 5. CDR3 coding DNA: TGTGCCAGCATCGGGACTAGCGGGGGCCGCGAGCAGTACTTC. Residues: CASIGTSGGREQYF.

The chain has TRBV7-9 and TRBJ1-2; TRBD1 matches at 7 bases. Germline V gene sequence: CDR1 SEHNR, CDR2 FQNEAQ (reference sequence). With V trimmed by 6 bases and J by 3 bases, 1 base remained unmatched. This CDR3 spans 12 amino acids. The CDR3 loop reads CASSTGDYGYTF. CDR3 coding DNA: TGTGCCAGCAGTACAGGGGACTATGGCTACACCTTC.

This clone was counted between two and nine times. The V gene is TRBV6-1, the J gene TRBJ2-1, with TRBD1 matching 9 bases. The CDR3 spans 14 residues. Germline assignment: CDR1 MNHNS and CDR2 SASEGT. V was clipped by 10 bases and J by 9 bases; unmatched bases: 13. This CDR3 reads CAISSETGGIEQFF. The CDR3 region has the DNA TGTGCCATCTCCAGTGAGACAGGGGGTATTGAGCAGTTCTTC.